This T cell receptor (beta chain) is from a study of cytomegalovirus exposure and HLA in healthy donors. General study results and limits: The likely origin of a cluster of highly shared sequence variants was a sequencing artifact.

The CDR3 spans 16 residues. The germline gives CDR1 SGDLS, CDR2 YYNGEE. V was clipped by 3 bases and J by 0 bases, with 16 bases between them. For this clone: Its antigen remains unidentified.

PCR employed 60 Vbeta and 13 Jbeta primers. The method was immunoSEQ multiplex PCR; TCRdb's version includes in-frame clones alone and lacks a portion of them. The table has 85,000 to 120,000 clones, approximately 70% seen once. The sequencing sample was made of PBMCs. This chain joins TRBV9 and TRBJ2-7; possibly TRBD1 for D (5 bases). The clonotype was recovered from a boy aged 5 to 17 in good health and CMV-seronegative. CDR3 DNA: TGTGCCAGCAGCGGCAAACCAGGGCACCCCTCCTACGAGCAGTACTTC. Translated: CASSGKPGHPSYEQYF.